This record covers a single T cell receptor beta chain. These data come from a study of T-cell reconstitution after alpha-beta-depleted transplantation in children. The library targeted TCRbeta and was prepared with unique molecular identifiers. TCRdb re-called the PCR reads through MiXCR, storing one row per CDR3 protein. The data show about 600,000 distinct CDR3 sequences, 20% to 25% seen once. Trimming removed 0 bases at V and 1 base at J, with 13 bases between. Per germline, CDR1 LGHNA and CDR2 YSLEER. CDR3 length equals 17 residues. The sequences come from PBMCs, mostly from graft donor cells, collected 360 days after TCRalphabeta/CD19-depleted stem cell transplant. The V call is TRBV4-3, the J call TRBJ2-1; tentatively, D is TRBD1 (5 bases). This clonotype was sampled from a boy under two years old who had a stem cell transplant for acute myeloid leukemia, so the T cells may come from the graft donor. The CDR3 region has the DNA TGCGCCAGCAGCCAAGATACCTCCAGGGATTCCTACAATGAGCAGTTCTTC. Its translation is CASSQDTSRDSYNEQFF.